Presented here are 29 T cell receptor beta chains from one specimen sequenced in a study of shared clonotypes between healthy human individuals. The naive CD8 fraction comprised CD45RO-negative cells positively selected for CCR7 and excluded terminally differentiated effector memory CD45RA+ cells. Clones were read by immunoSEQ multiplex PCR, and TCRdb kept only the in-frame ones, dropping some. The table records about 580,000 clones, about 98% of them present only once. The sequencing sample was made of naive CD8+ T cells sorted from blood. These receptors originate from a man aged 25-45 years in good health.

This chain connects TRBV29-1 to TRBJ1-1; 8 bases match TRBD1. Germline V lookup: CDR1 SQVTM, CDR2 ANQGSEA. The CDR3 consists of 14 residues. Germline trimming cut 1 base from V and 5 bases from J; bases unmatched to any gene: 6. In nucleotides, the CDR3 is TGCAGCGTTGAAGTCGGGACAGGAAAAACTGAAGCTTTCTTT. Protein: CSVEVGTGKTEAFF. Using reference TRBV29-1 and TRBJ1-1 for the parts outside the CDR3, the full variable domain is SAVISQKPSRDICQRGTSLTIQCQVDSQVTMMFWYRQQPGQSLTLIATANQGSEATYESGFVIDKFPISRPNLTFSTLTVSNMSPEDSSIYLCSVEVGTGKTEAFFGQGTRLTVV.

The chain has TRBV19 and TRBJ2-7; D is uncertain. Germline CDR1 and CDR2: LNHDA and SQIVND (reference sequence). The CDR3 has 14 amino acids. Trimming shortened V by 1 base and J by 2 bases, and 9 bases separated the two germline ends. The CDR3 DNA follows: TGTGCCAGTAGTATAGGGGCGGCTACCTACGAGCAGTACTTC. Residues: CASSIGAATYEQYF.

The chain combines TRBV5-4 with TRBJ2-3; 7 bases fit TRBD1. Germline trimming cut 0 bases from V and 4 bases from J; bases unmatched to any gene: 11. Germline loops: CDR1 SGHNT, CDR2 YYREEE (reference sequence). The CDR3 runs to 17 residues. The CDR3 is CASSLDRGRGQADTQYF. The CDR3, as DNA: TGTGCCAGCAGCTTGGATCGGGGTAGGGGGCAGGCAGATACGCAGTATTTT. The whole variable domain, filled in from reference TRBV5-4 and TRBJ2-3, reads ETGVTQSPTHLIKTRGQQVTLRCSSQSGHNTVSWYQQALGQGPQFIFQYYREEENGRGNFPPRFSGLQFPNYSSELNVNALELDDSALYLCASSLDRGRGQADTQYFGPGTRLTVL.

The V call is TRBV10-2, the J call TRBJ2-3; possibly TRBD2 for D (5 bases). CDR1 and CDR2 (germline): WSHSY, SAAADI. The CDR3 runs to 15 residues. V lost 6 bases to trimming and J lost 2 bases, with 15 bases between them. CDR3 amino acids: CASSRAEFLTDTQYF. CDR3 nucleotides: TGCGCCAGCAGCCGAGCGGAATTCCTCACAGATACGCAGTATTTT.

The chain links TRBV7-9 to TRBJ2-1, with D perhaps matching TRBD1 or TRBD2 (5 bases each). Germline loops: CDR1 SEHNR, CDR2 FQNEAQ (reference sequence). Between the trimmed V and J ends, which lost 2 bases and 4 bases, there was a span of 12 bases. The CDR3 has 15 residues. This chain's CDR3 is CASSLFSGPYNEQFF. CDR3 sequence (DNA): TGTGCCAGCAGCTTATTTTCGGGACCATACAATGAGCAGTTCTTC.

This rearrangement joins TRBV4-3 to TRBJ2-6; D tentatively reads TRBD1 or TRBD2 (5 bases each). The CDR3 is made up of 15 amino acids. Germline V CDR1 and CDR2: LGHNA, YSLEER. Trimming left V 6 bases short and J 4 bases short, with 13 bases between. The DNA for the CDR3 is TGCGCCAGCAGACTAGACAGATCCGGGGCCAACGTCCTGACTTTC. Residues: CASRLDRSGANVLTF.

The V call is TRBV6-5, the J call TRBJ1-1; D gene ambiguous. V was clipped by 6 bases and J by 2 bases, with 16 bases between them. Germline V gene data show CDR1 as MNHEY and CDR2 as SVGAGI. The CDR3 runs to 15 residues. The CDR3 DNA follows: TGTGCCAGCAGCGCCCCTCGACGGACTAACACTGAAGCTTTCTTT. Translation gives CASSAPRRTNTEAFF.

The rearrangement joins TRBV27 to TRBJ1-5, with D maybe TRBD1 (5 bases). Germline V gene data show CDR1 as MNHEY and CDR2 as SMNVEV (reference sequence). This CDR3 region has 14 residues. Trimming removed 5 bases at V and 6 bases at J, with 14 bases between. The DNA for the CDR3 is TGTGCCAGCAGTCAAACGGGGGGGACTCAGCCCCAGCATTTT. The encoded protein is CASSQTGGTQPQHF.

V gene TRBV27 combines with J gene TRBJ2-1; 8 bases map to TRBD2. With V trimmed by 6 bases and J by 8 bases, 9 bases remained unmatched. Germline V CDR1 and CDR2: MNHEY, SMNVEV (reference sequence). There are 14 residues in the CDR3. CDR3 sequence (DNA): TGTGCCAGCAGGTGGGGACTAGGGATGGATGAGCAGTTCTTC. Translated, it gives CASRWGLGMDEQFF.

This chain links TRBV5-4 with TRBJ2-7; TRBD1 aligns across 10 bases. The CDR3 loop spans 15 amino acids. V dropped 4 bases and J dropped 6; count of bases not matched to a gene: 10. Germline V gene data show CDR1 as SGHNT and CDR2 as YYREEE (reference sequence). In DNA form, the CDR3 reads TGTGCCAGCAGCAAGACCGGGACAGGGGAGGTCGAGCAGTACTTC. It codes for CASSKTGTGEVEQYF.

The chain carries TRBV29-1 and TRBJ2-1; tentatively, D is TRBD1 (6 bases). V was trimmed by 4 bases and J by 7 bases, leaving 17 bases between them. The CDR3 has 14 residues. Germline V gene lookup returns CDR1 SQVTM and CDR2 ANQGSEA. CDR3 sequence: CSVVGTLSTNEQFF. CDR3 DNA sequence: TGCAGCGTTGTTGGGACATTATCGACAAATGAGCAGTTCTTC.

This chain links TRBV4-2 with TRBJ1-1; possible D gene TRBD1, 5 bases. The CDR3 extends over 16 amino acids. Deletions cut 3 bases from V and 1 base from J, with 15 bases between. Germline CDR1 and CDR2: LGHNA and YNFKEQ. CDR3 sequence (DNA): TGTGCCAGCAGCCAGGGACCGGGACCTTCGAACACTGAAGCTTTCTTT. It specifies CASSQGPGPSNTEAFF.

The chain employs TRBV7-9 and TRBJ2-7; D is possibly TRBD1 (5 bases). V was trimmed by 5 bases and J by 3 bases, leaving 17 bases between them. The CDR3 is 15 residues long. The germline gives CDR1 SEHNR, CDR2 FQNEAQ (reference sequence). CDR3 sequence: CASSPRQIVIYEQYF. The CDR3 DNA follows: TGTGCCAGCAGCCCCAGACAGATCGTCATCTACGAGCAGTACTTC.

The CDR3 region has the DNA TGTGCCAGCAGTTTCTACCCGGGACAGGGGGCGCTTGAGCAGTACTTC. Its protein product is CASSFYPGQGALEQYF. The rearrangement links TRBV27 to TRBJ2-7; 12 positions match TRBD1. V dropped 3 bases and J dropped 7; count of bases not matched to a gene: 10. This CDR3 is built from 16 residues. Germline CDR1 and CDR2: MNHEY and SMNVEV (reference sequence).

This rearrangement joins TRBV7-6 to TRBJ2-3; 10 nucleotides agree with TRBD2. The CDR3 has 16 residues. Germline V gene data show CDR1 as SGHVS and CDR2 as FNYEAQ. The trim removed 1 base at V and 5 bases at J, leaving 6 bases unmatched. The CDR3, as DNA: TGTGCCAGCAGCTTAGGGCTAGCGGGAGTTGGAGATACGCAGTATTTT. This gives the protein CASSLGLAGVGDTQYF.

CDR3 bases: TGCAGCGTTGCCGGGACTACCTACTCCTACGAGCAGTACTTC. Protein: CSVAGTTYSYEQYF. The V call is TRBV29-1, the J call TRBJ2-7; 7 bases are shared with TRBD2. The junction had 6 bases not matched to a gene; V was cut back by 4 bases and J by 0 bases. The CDR3 loop spans 14 amino acids. Germline CDR1 reads SQVTM; CDR2 reads ANQGSEA.

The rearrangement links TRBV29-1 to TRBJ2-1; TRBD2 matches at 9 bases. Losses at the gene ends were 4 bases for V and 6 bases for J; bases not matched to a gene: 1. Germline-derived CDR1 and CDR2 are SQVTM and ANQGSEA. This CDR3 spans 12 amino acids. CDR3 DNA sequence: TGCAGCGTTGTGCGGGAGGGCAATGAGCAGTTCTTC. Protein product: CSVVREGNEQFF.

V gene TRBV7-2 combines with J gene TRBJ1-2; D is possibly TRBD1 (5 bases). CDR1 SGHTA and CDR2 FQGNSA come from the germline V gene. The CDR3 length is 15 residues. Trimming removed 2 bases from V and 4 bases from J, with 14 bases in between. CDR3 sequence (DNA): TGTGCCAGCAGCTTATGGGCGGAGGGGTCCTATGGCTACACCTTC. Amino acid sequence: CASSLWAEGSYGYTF.

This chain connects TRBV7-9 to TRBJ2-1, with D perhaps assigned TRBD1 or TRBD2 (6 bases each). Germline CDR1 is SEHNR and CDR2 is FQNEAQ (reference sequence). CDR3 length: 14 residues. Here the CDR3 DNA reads TGTGCGGGACGGGGGCCAAGCTCCTACAATGAGCAGTTCTTC. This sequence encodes CAGRGPSSYNEQFF. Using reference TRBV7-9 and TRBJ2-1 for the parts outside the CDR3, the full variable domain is DTGVSQNPRHKITKRGQNVTFRCDPISEHNRLYWYRQTLGQGPEFLTYFQNEAQLEKSRLLSDRFSAERPKGSFSTLEIQRTEQGDSAMYLCAGRGPSSYNEQFFGPGTRLTVL.

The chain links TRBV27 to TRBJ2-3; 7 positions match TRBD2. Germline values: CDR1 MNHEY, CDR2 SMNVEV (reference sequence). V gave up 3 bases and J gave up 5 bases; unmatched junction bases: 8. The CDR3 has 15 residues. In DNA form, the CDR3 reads TGTGCCAGCAGTTTCGTGCGGGAGAATATAGATACGCAGTATTTT. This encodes CASSFVRENIDTQYF.

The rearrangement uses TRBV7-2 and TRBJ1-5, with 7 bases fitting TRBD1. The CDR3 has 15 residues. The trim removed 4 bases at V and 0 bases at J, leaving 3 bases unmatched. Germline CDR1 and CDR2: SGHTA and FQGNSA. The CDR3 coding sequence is TGTGCCAGCAGCTCGACAGGGAATAGCAATCAGCCCCAGCATTTT. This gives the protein CASSSTGNSNQPQHF.

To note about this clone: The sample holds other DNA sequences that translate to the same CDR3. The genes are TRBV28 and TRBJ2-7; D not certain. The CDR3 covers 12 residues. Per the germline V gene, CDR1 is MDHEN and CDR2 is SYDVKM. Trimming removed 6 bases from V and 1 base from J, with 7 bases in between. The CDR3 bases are TGTGCCAGCAGCCTCAGTTCCTACGAGCAGTACTTC. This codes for CASSLSSYEQYF.

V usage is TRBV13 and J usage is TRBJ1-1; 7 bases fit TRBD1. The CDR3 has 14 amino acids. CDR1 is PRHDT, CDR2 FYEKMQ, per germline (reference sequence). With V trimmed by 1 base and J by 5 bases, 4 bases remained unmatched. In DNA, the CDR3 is TGTGCCAGCAGCTTAGCAACAGGGGTTACTGAAGCTTTCTTT. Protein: CASSLATGVTEAFF.

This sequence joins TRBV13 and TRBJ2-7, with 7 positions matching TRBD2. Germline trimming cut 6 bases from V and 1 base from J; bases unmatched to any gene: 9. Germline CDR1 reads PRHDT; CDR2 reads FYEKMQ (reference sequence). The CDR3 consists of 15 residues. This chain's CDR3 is CASSLGRSSSYEQYF. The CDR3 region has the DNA TGTGCCAGCAGTCTCGGGAGGTCCTCATCCTACGAGCAGTACTTC.

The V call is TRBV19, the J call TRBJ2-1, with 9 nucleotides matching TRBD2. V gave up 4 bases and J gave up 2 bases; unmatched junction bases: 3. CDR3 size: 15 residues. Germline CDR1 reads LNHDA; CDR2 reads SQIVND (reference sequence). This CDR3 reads CASSTLAGAYNEQFF. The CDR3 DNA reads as TGTGCCAGTAGTACCTTAGCGGGAGCCTACAATGAGCAGTTCTTC.

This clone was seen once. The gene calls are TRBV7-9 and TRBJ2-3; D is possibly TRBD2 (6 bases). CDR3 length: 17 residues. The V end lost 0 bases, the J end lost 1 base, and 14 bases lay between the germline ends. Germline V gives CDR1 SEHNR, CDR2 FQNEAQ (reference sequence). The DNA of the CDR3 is TGTGCCAGCAGCTTAGCGTGGAGGGGAGAGGGCACAGATACGCAGTATTTT. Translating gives CASSLAWRGEGTDTQYF.

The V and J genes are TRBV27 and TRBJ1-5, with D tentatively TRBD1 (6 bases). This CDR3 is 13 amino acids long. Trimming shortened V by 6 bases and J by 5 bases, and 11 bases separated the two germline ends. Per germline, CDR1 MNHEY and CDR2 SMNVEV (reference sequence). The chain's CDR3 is CASSRQVDQPQHF. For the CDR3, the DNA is TGTGCCAGCAGCCGACAGGTAGATCAGCCCCAGCATTTT.

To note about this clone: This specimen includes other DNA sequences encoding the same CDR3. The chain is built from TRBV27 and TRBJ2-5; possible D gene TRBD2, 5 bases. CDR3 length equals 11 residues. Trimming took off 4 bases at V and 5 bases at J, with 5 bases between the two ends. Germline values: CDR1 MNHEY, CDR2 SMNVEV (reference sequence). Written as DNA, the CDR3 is TGTGCCAGCAGTTCGGGGGAGACCCAGTACTTC. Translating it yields CASSSGETQYF.

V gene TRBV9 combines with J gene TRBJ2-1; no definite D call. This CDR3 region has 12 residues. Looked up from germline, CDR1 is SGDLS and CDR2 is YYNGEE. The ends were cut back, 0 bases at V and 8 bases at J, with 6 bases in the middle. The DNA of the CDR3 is TGTGCCAGCAGCGTAGTCCTGGATGAGCAGTTCTTC. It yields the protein CASSVVLDEQFF.